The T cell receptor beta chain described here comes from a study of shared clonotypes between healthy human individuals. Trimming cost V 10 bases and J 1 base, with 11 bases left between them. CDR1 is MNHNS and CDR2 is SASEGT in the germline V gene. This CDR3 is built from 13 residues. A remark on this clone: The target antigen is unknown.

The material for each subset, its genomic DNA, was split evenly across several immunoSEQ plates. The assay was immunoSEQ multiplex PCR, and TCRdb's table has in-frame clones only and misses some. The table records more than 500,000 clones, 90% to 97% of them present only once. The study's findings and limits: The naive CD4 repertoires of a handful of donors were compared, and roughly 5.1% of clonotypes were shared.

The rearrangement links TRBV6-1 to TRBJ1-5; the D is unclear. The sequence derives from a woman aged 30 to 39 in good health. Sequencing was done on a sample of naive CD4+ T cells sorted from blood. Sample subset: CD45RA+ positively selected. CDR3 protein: CANLRRSNQPQHF. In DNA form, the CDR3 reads TGTGCCAACCTAAGACGGAGCAATCAGCCCCAGCATTTT.